The 8 T cell receptor beta chains given below trace back to one sample, sequenced in a study of cytomegalovirus exposure and HLA in healthy donors. The PCR had 60 Vbeta and 13 Jbeta primers. The repertoire was sequenced with immunoSEQ multiplex PCR; TCRdb's copy has only in-frame clones and lacks some. This table holds around 150,000 clones, roughly 78% found once. Sequencing was done on a sample of PBMCs. Source of these receptors: a man aged 40-55 years in good health and CMV-seropositive.

In this sample, this clone turned up once. The V and J genes are TRBV20-1 and TRBJ1-1; D not resolved. This CDR3 has 10 residues. V lost 3 bases to trimming and J lost 3 bases, with 2 bases between them. Germline assignment: CDR1 DFQATT and CDR2 SNEGSKA (reference sequence). The DNA for the CDR3 is TGCAGTGCTAGCTACACTGAAGCTTTCTTT. The encoded protein is CSASYTEAFF.

V gene TRBV19 combines with J gene TRBJ1-1, with 8 positions matching TRBD1. The germline V gene encodes CDR1 LNHDA and CDR2 SQIVND (reference sequence). With 7 bases clipped from V and 1 base from J, the junction kept 5 bases outside the gene matches. The CDR3 extends over 14 amino acids. The CDR3 loop is CASIPGGRNTEAFF. The CDR3, as DNA: TGTGCCAGTATCCCAGGGGGCAGGAACACTGAAGCTTTCTTT.

There are a few counts of this clone. The CDR3 protein is CASSHRAGTYNEQFF. The CDR3 DNA reads as TGTGCCAGCAGTCACCGGGCGGGGACCTACAATGAGCAGTTCTTC. The V call is TRBV27, the J call TRBJ2-1, with D perhaps matching TRBD2 (6 bases). Trimming left V 5 bases short and J 2 bases short, with 13 bases between. CDR3 length: 15 amino acids. CDR1 is MNHEY and CDR2 is SMNVEV in the germline V gene (reference sequence).

The chain uses TRBV6-5 and TRBJ2-5, with TRBD2 matching over 8 bases. The better agreement between TRBJ2-7 and the DNA end casts doubt on the J call. Germline V gene lookup returns CDR1 MNHEY and CDR2 SVGAGI. This CDR3 comprises 15 residues. CDR3 bases: TGTGCCAGCACCGGGGGGGCTTTTTGGGGCTACGAGCAGTACTTC. Protein: CASTGGAFWGYEQYF.

This sequence joins TRBV25-1 and TRBJ1-2; 11 nucleotides align to TRBD1. CDR1 MGHDK and CDR2 SYGVNS come from the germline V gene. Trimming cost V 0 bases and J 7 bases; bases outside gene matches: 4. CDR3 length equals 15 residues. CDR3 sequence: CASSEYLDRGLGYTF. Written as DNA, the CDR3 is TGTGCCAGCAGTGAATACCTGGACAGGGGGCTTGGCTACACCTTC.

The sample holds a few counts of this clone. The rearrangement links TRBV5-4 to TRBJ1-1; 9 bases map to TRBD1. There are 14 residues in the CDR3. Trimming removed 5 bases from V and 1 base from J; junction bases left unmatched: 3. Germline CDR1 reads SGHNT; CDR2 reads YYREEE (reference sequence). This chain's CDR3 is CASRPGQGNTEAFF. Here the CDR3 DNA reads TGTGCCAGCAGGCCGGGACAGGGGAACACTGAAGCTTTCTTT.

This chain joins TRBV4-1 and TRBJ2-7, with D possibly TRBD1 on 6 matching bases. The CDR3 totals 14 residues. Trimming removed 0 bases from V and 6 bases from J, with 12 bases in between. From germline, CDR1 is MGHRA and CDR2 YSYEKL. The DNA of the CDR3 is TGCGCCAGCAGCCAAGATCTCCTGGGGGCCGAGCAGTACTTC. This sequence encodes CASSQDLLGAEQYF.

This clone turned up a few times. The chain links TRBV21-1 to TRBJ2-1; TRBD2 is the table's D call, not checked against the DNA. TRBV21-1 is annotated as a pseudogene. The CDR3 is 17 residues long. In DNA, the CDR3 is TGTGCCACCAGGGCCTGGAATGGGGGGGTGCTGTTGTGTGAGCAGTTCTTC. This sequence encodes CATRAWNGGVLLCEQFF.